One and the same sample provided the 3 T cell receptor beta chains below, sequenced in a study of cytomegalovirus exposure and HLA in healthy donors. The PCR contained 60 Vbeta and 13 Jbeta primers. Measured with immunoSEQ multiplex PCR; TCRdb has only the in-frame clones, and not every one. The repertoire holds around 200,000 clones, with less than 90% as singletons. The sample comprised PBMCs. Receptors originate from a woman aged 30 to 39 in good health and CMV-seronegative.

This sequence joins TRBV2 and TRBJ1-1, with D perhaps matching TRBD1 (6 bases). V lost 3 bases to trimming and J lost 2 bases, with 16 bases between them. This CDR3 region has 16 residues. Germline V gene lookup returns CDR1 SNHLY and CDR2 FYNNEI. DNA of the CDR3: TGTGCCAGCAGTGACCCGCCAGGGGCTACCAACACTGAAGCTTTCTTT. This encodes CASSDPPGATNTEAFF.

The CDR3 spells CATSRASYTGELFF. CDR3 bases: TGTGCCACCAGCAGAGCCTCTTACACCGGGGAGCTGTTTTTT. The chain combines TRBV15 with TRBJ2-2; no clear D. Germline V gene sequence: CDR1 LNHNV, CDR2 YYDKDF (reference sequence). The V gene lost 1 base and the J gene lost 3 bases, with 6 bases spanning the gap. CDR3 length: 14 residues.

The chain combines TRBV5-1 with TRBJ2-2, with a weak D call TRBD2 (7 bases). The CDR3 sequence is 14 residues long. The germline V and J ends were trimmed by 6 bases and 7 bases, with 16 bases remaining between them. Germline lookup yields CDR1 SGHRS and CDR2 YFSETQ. In DNA, the CDR3 is TGCGCCAGCACCCGGGGGGCGATGAACGGGGAGCTGTTTTTT. It specifies CASTRGAMNGELFF.